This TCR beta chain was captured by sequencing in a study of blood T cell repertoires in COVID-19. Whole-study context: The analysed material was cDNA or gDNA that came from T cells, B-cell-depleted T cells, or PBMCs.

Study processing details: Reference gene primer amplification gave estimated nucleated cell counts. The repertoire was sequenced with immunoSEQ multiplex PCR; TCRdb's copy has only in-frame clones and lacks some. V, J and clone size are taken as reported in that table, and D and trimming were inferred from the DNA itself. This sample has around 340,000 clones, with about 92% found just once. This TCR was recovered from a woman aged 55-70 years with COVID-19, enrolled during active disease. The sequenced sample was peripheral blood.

The chain's CDR3 is CASKGPSGGAINEQYF. In DNA, the CDR3 is TGTGCCAGCAAGGGGCCTAGCGGGGGGGCGATAAACGAGCAGTACTTC. This rearrangement joins TRBV2 to TRBJ2-7; 12 positions match TRBD2. The J segment lost 5 bases and the V segment lost 7 bases, leaving 12 bases of the junction unmatched. This CDR3 is 16 amino acids long. CDR1 and CDR2 (germline): SNHLY, FYNNEI. Using reference TRBV2 and TRBJ2-7 for the parts outside the CDR3, the full variable domain is EPEVTQTPSHQVTQMGQEVILRCVPISNHLYFYWYRQILGQKVEFLVSFYNNEISEKSEIFDDQFSVERPDGSNFTLKIRSTKLEDSAMYFCASKGPSGGAINEQYFGPGTRLTVT.